This TCR beta chain stems from a study of T cell changes during pregnancy in multiple sclerosis. The table came from immunoSEQ multiplex PCR; TCRdb's copy has only in-frame clones and leaves some out. The sample holds roughly 47,000 clones; approximately 94% are singletons and the top ten take around 5.5%. The V segment lost 1 base and the J segment 6 bases; nucleotides outside the gene matches: 6. Germline lookup yields CDR1 LNHDA and CDR2 SQIVND (reference sequence). The CDR3 has 15 amino acids. Sample: CD8+ T cells from peripheral blood mononuclear cells, taken before pregnancy. The clonotype was recovered from a female donor with multiple sclerosis, enrolled in a pregnancy study. This rearrangement joins TRBV19 to TRBJ2-1; 7 positions match TRBD2. The CDR3: CASSIGAGAVNEQFF. The CDR3 DNA follows: TGTGCCAGTAGTATAGGGGCGGGAGCGGTCAATGAGCAGTTCTTC. Full variable domain (outside the CDR3, taken from reference TRBV19 and TRBJ2-1): DGGITQSPKYLFRKEGQNVTLSCEQNLNHDAMYWYRQDPGQGLRLIYYSQIVNDFQKGDIAEGYSVSREKKESFPLTVTSAQKNPTAFYLCASSIGAGAVNEQFFGPGTRLTVL.